This TCR beta chain is drawn from a study of vaccination effects on CD4 cells after COVID-19. There are 12 residues in the CDR3. CDR1 SQVTM and CDR2 ANQGSEA come from the germline V gene. V lost 1 base and J 7 bases, leaving 7 bases between the germline ends. Method: immunoSEQ multiplex PCR; TCRdb's copy keeps in-frame clones and lacks some. Here the sample spans about 59,000 clones, around 78% being singletons. Remarks on this clone: Its target is unknown.

Antigen-specific CD4+ T cells expanded by the ViraFEST assay with viral peptide pools were then sequenced. Researchers isolated CD4+ T cells once approximately ten days of culture had elapsed. Vaccine administered to participants consisted of two doses of either BNT162b2 or mRNA-1273. The chain uses TRBV29-1 and TRBJ2-2; D ambiguous. Sequenced material: CD4+ T cells from PBMCs cultured with HCoV-OC43 spike peptides, taken after COVID-19 vaccination. The subset here: HCoV-OC43 spike overlapping peptide pool stimulation. The receptor was isolated from a human donor who received a COVID-19 vaccine. CDR3 in amino acids: CSVEVNFGELFF. The DNA for the CDR3 is TGCAGCGTTGAAGTGAATTTCGGGGAGCTGTTTTTT.